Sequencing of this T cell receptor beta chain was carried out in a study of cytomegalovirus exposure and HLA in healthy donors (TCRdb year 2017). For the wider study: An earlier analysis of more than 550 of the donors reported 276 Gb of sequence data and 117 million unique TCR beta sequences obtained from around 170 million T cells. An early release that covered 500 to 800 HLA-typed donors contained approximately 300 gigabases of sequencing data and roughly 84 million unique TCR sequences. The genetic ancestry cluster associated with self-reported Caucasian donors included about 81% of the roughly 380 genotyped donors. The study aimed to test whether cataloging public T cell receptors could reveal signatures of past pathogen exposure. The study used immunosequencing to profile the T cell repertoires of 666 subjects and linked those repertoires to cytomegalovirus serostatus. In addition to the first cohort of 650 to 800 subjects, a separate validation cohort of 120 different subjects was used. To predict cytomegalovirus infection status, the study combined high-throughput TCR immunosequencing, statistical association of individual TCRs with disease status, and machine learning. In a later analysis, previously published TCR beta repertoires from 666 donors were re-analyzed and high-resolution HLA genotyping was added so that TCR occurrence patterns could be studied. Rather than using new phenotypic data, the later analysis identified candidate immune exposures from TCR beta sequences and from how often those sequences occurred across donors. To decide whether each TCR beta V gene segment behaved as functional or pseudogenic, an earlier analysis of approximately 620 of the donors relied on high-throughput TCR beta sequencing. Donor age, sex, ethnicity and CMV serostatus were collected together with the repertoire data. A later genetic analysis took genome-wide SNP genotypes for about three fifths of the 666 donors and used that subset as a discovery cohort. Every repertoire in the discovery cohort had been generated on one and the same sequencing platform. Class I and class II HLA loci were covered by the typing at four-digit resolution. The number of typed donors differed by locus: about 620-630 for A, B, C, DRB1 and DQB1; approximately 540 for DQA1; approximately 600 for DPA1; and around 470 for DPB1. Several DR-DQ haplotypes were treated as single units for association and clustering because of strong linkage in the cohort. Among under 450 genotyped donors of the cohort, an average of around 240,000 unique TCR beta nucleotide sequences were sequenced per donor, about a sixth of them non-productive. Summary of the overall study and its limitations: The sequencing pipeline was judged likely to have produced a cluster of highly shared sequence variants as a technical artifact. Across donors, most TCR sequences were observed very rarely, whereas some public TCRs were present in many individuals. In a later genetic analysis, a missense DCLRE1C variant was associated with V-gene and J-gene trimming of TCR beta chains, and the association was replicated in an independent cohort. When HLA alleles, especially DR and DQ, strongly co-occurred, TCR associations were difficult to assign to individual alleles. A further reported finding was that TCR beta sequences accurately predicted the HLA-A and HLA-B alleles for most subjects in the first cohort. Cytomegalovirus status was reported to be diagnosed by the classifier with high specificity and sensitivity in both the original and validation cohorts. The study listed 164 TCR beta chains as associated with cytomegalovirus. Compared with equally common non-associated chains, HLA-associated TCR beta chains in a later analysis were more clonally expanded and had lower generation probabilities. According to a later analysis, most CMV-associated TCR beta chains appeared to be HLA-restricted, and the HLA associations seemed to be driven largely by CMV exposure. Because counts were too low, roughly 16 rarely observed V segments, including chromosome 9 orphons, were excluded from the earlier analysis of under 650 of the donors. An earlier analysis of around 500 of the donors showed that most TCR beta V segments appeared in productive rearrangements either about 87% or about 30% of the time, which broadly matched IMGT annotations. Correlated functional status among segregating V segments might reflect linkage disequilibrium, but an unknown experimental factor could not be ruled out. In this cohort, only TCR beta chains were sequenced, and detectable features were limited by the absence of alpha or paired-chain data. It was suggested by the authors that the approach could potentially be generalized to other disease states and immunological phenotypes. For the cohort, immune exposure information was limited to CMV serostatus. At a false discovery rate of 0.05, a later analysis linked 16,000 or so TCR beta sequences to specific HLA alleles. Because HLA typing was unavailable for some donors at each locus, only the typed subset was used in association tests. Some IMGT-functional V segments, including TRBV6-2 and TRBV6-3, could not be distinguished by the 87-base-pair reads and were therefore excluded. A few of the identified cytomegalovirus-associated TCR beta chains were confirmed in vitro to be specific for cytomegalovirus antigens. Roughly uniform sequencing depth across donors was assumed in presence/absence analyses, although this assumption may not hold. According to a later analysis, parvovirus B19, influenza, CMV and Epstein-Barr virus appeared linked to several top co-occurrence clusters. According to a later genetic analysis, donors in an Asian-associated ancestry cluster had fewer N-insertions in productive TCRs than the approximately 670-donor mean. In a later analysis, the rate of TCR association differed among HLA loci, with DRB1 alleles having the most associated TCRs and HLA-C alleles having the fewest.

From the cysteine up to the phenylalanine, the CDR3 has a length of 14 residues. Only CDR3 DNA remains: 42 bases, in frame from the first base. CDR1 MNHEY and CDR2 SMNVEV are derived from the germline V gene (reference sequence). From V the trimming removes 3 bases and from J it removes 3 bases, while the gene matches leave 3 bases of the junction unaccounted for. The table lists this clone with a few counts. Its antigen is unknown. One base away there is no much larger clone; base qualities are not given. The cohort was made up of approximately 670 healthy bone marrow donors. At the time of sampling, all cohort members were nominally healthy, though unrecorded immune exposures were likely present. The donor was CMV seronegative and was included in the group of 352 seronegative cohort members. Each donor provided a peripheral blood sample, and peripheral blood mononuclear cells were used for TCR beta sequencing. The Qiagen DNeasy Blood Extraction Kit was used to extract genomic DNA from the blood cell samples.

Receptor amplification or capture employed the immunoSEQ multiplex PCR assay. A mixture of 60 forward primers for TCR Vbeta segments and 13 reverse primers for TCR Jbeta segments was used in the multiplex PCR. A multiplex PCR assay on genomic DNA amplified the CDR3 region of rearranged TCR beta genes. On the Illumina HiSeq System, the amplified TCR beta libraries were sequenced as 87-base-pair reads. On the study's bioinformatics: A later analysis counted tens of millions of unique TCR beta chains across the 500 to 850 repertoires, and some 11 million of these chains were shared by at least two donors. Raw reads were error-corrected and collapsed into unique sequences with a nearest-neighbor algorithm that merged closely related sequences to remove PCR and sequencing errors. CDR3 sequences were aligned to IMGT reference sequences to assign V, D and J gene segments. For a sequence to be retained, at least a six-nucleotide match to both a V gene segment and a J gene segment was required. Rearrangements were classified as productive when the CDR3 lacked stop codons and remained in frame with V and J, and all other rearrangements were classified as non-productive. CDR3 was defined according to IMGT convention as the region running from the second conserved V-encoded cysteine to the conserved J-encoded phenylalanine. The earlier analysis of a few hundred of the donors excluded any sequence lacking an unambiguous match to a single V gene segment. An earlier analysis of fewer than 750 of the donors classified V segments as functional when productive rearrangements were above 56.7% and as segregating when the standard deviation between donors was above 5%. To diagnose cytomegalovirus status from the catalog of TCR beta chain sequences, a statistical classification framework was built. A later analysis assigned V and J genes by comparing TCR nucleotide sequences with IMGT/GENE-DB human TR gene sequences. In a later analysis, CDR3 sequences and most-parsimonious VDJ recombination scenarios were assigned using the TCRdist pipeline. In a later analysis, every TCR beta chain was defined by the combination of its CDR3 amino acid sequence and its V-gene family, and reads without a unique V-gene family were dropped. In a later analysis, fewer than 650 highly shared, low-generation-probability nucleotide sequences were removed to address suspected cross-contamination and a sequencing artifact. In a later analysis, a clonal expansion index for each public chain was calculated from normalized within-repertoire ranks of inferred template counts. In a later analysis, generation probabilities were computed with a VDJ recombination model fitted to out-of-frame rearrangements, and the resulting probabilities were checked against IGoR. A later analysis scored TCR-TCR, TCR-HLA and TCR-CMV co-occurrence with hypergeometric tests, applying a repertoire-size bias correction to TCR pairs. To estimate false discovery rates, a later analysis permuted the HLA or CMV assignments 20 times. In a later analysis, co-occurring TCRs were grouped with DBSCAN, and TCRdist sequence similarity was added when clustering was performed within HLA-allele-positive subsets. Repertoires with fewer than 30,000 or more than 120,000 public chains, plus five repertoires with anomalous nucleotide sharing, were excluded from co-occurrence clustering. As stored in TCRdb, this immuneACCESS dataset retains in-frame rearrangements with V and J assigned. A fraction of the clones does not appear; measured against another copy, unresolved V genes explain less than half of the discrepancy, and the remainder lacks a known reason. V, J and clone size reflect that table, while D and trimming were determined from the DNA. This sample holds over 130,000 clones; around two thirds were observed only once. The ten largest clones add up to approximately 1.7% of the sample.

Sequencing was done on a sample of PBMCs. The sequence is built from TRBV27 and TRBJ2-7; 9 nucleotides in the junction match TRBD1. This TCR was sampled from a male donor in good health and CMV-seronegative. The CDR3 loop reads CASSFLGQGYEQYF. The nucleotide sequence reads TGTGCCAGCAGTTTTTTGGGACAGGGCTACGAGCAGTACTTC.